Listed here are 26 T cell receptor beta chains from one sample, sequenced in a study of cytomegalovirus exposure and HLA in healthy donors. Amplification used 60 Vbeta primers and 13 Jbeta primers. Sequenced by immunoSEQ multiplex PCR; TCRdb stores in-frame clones only, minus some. The sample carries about 140,000 clones, 80% recorded once. The source material was PBMCs. The receptors originated from a man in his forties in good health and CMV-seronegative.

This clone was recorded a few times. The rearrangement links TRBV7-8 to TRBJ2-5; D possibly corresponds to TRBD2 (6 bases). Trimming removed 1 base from V and 11 bases from J, with 20 bases in between. The CDR3 totals 15 residues. CDR1 and CDR2 (germline): SGHVS, FQNEAQ. The CDR3 sequence is CASSLDRTTGGEQYF. The CDR3 DNA reads TGTGCCAGCAGCTTAGATAGGACTACCGGGGGAGAGCAGTACTTC.

This clone appeared once. The V gene is TRBV5-6, the J gene TRBJ1-6; 7 nucleotides align to TRBD1. After removal of 4 bases from V and 0 bases from J, the junction contained 4 bases not matched to a gene. The CDR3 runs to 16 residues. Germline V gene data show CDR1 as SGHDT and CDR2 as YYEEEE. The CDR3 loop reads CASSRQGSSYNSPLHF. CDR3 in DNA: TGTGCCAGCAGCCGACAGGGTAGCTCCTATAATTCACCCCTCCACTTT. Filled out from reference TRBV5-6 and TRBJ1-6, the complete variable domain reads DAGVTQSPTHLIKTRGQQVTLRCSPKSGHDTVSWYQQALGQGPQFIFQYYEEEERQRGNFPDRFSGHQFPNYSSELNVNALLLGDSALYLCASSRQGSSYNSPLHFGNGTRLTVT.

The chain carries TRBV7-3 and TRBJ2-1; TRBD2 agrees at 7 bases. This CDR3 is built from 11 residues. Germline CDR1 reads SGHTA; CDR2 reads FQGTGA. The V gene end was trimmed by 4 bases and the J gene end by 11 bases; junction bases not matched to a gene: 2. The CDR3 DNA follows: TGTGCCAGCAGCTCGACTAGCCAGCAGTTCTTC. It codes for CASSSTSQQFF.

This chain links TRBV2 with TRBJ1-2; no clear D. This CDR3 has 13 amino acids. Germline V gives CDR1 SNHLY, CDR2 FYNNEI. V was shortened by 3 bases and J by 2 bases, with 7 bases between the two germline ends. Written as DNA, the CDR3 is TGTGCCAGCAGTGACCGGGGAAACTATGGCTACACCTTC. As protein: CASSDRGNYGYTF.

The rearrangement uses TRBV19 and TRBJ1-1; no firm D call. The CDR3 has 14 residues. With 1 base removed from V and 0 bases from J, the gap between germline ends came to 6 bases. Germline CDR1 is LNHDA and CDR2 is SQIVND (reference sequence). CDR3: CASSIAQMNTEAFF. CDR3 nucleotide sequence: TGTGCCAGTAGTATAGCACAGATGAACACTGAAGCTTTCTTT.

V is TRBV11-2 and J is TRBJ2-3, with 11 nucleotides matching TRBD2. V was pared by 3 bases and J by 4 bases, with 9 bases of the junction left unmatched. This CDR3 is 17 amino acids long. Germline values: CDR1 SGHAT, CDR2 FQNNGV. The CDR3 nucleotides read TGTGCCAGCAGCTTGGGGCCTAGCGGGGGGCCGGCAGATACGCAGTATTTT. This codes for CASSLGPSGGPADTQYF.

This clone was seen only a few times. The V gene is TRBV14, the J gene TRBJ1-2, with a possible D match to TRBD1 (6 bases). Between the trimmed V and J ends, which lost 4 bases and 2 bases, there was a span of 14 bases. The CDR3 length is 15 residues. Germline V gene sequence: CDR1 SGHDN, CDR2 FVKESK. As DNA, the CDR3 is TGTGCCAGCAGCCCTTACCGGACAGAAAACTATGGCTACACCTTC. Its translation: CASSPYRTENYGYTF.

The V call is TRBV10-3, the J call TRBJ1-1; 12 bases are a match to TRBD1. V gave up 5 bases and J gave up 8 bases; unmatched junction bases: 6. Looked up from germline, CDR1 is ENHRY and CDR2 is SYGVKD. The CDR3 loop spans 14 amino acids. This CDR3 is CAISWGQGASEAFF. The CDR3 DNA follows: TGTGCCATCAGTTGGGGACAGGGGGCATCGGAAGCTTTCTTT.

The CDR3: CASSIGGNSYNEQFF. The CDR3 bases are TGTGCCAGTAGTATAGGCGGGAACTCCTACAATGAGCAGTTCTTC. This chain joins TRBV19 and TRBJ2-1; D might be TRBD2 (6 bases). The CDR3 has 15 amino acids. The V end lost 1 base, the J end lost 0 bases, and 7 bases lay between the germline ends. Germline-derived CDR1 and CDR2 are LNHDA and SQIVND (reference sequence).

V gene TRBV29-1 combines with J gene TRBJ1-2; 8 bases are a match to TRBD1. The CDR3 is 14 amino acids. With 7 bases clipped from V and 4 bases from J, the junction kept 11 bases outside the gene matches. Germline CDR1 reads SQVTM; CDR2 reads ANQGSEA. CDR3 coding DNA: TGCAGCGCCAACCAAGGACAGGGATTCTATGGCTACACCTTC. Its translation: CSANQGQGFYGYTF.

J is TRBJ1-2 and V is TRBV28; 8 nucleotides line up with TRBD1. V shed 4 bases and J 7 bases; nucleotides not matched to a gene: 5. CDR3 length: 13 residues. Germline V gene lookup returns CDR1 MDHEN and CDR2 SYDVKM. This chain's CDR3 is CASSSGQGGGYTF. The CDR3 nucleotides read TGTGCCAGCAGTTCTGGACAGGGTGGTGGCTACACCTTC.

In this sample, this clone turned up once. A read error may account for a junction end that differs from germline. Distinct nucleotide sequences in the sample also encode this CDR3. V gene TRBV6-5 combines with J gene TRBJ1-5, with TRBD1 as a possible D gene (5 bases). The CDR3 extends over 13 amino acids. Germline V gene sequence: CDR1 MNHEY, CDR2 SVGAGI. CDR3 sequence: CASSGQDNQPQHF. CDR3 DNA: TGTGCCAGCAGTGGGCAGGACAATCAGCCCCAACATTTT.

This sequence joins TRBV7-8 and TRBJ1-5; weak D call: TRBD1 (5 bases). Between the trimmed V and J ends, which lost 4 bases and 2 bases, there was a span of 9 bases. The CDR3 has 14 residues. Germline V lookup: CDR1 SGHVS, CDR2 FQNEAQ. This CDR3 is CASSSTEGNQPQHF. The CDR3 nucleotides are TGTGCCAGCAGCTCGACAGAGGGCAATCAGCCCCAGCATTTT.

Concerning this clone itself: This specimen includes other DNA sequences encoding the same CDR3. This rearrangement joins TRBV29-1 to TRBJ1-2; 9 bases line up with TRBD1. V dropped 6 bases and J dropped 3; count of bases not matched to a gene: 5. The V gene's germline CDR1 is SQVTM and CDR2 ANQGSEA. This CDR3 has 13 residues. The CDR3 coding sequence is TGCAGCGTGGACAGGGGAGACGACTATGGCTACACCTTC. This translates into CSVDRGDDYGYTF.

This clone has a handful of counts. The rearrangement joins TRBV19 to TRBJ2-3, with a possible D match to TRBD2 (6 bases). This CDR3 has 13 residues. Trimming removed 4 bases from V and 3 bases from J, with 8 bases in between. Germline V gene lookup returns CDR1 LNHDA and CDR2 SQIVND (reference sequence). CDR3 in DNA: TGTGCCAGTAGTAGGGACTTTACAGATACGCAGTATTTT. Residues: CASSRDFTDTQYF. Full variable domain (rest looked up from reference TRBV19 and TRBJ2-3): DGGITQSPKYLFRKEGQNVTLSCEQNLNHDAMYWYRQDPGQGLRLIYYSQIVNDFQKGDIAEGYSVSREKKESFPLTVTSAQKNPTAFYLCASSRDFTDTQYFGPGTRLTVL.

Details on this clone: The same CDR3 also results from other DNA sequences found in this sample. The V and J genes are TRBV5-1 and TRBJ1-1; D unresolved. Trimming removed 0 bases at V and 2 bases at J, with 5 bases between. Per germline, CDR1 SGHRS and CDR2 YFSETQ. The CDR3 extends over 13 amino acids. The CDR3 protein is CASSLDINTEAFF. CDR3 coding DNA: TGCGCCAGCAGCTTGGACATTAACACTGAAGCTTTCTTT.

V is TRBV28 and J is TRBJ2-3; D is ambiguous. Trimming left V 3 bases short and J 0 bases short, with 13 bases between. CDR1 MDHEN and CDR2 SYDVKM come from the germline V gene. The CDR3 sequence is 16 residues long. The CDR3 is CASSLGQSTSTDTQYF. CDR3 sequence (DNA): TGTGCCAGCAGTTTGGGCCAGAGCACTAGCACAGATACGCAGTATTTT.

The chain has TRBV7-9 and TRBJ2-2; D is possibly TRBD1 (6 bases). This CDR3 is 13 amino acids long. V shed 2 bases and J shed 6 bases, with 7 bases lying between them. Looked up from germline, CDR1 is SEHNR and CDR2 is FQNEAQ (reference sequence). The CDR3 region is CASSLRQAGELFF. In DNA, the CDR3 is TGTGCCAGCAGCTTACGACAGGCCGGGGAGCTGTTTTTT.

In this sample, this clone turned up once. The genes are TRBV29-1 and TRBJ1-1, with TRBD1 matching 7 bases. J gave up 5 bases and V 6 bases, and 6 bases lay outside the gene matches. The CDR3 sequence is 12 residues long. Germline assignment: CDR1 SQVTM and CDR2 ANQGSEA. The CDR3 region has the DNA TGCAGCGTCACAGGGGAAAGGACTGAAGCTTTCTTT. This codes for CSVTGERTEAFF. The variable domain in full, with the rest retrieved from reference TRBV29-1 and TRBJ1-1, is SAVISQKPSRDICQRGTSLTIQCQVDSQVTMMFWYRQQPGQSLTLIATANQGSEATYESGFVIDKFPISRPNLTFSTLTVSNMSPEDSSIYLCSVTGERTEAFFGQGTRLTVV.

In this sample, this clone turned up once. The chain links TRBV5-1 to TRBJ2-7, with 7 bases fitting TRBD1. This CDR3 contains 17 residues. Germline CDR1 and CDR2: SGHRS and YFSETQ. With 4 bases clipped from V and 1 base from J, the junction kept 14 bases outside the gene matches. The DNA for the CDR3 is TGCGCCAGCAGCATATGGGAGCAGGGGGTATTTTCCTACGAGCAGTACTTC. Amino acid sequence: CASSIWEQGVFSYEQYF.

The chain has TRBV9 and TRBJ1-3; tentatively, D is TRBD1 (6 bases). With 0 bases removed from V and 4 bases from J, the gap between germline ends came to 11 bases. In germline, CDR1 is SGDLS, CDR2 YYNGEE. This CDR3 has 15 amino acids. This CDR3 reads CASSVDTGSGNTIYF. The CDR3 nucleotides are TGTGCCAGCAGCGTAGATACAGGGTCAGGAAACACCATATATTTT.

CDR3 coding DNA: TGCGCCAGCAGCCAAGGTCAAGGGAGGAACACTGAAGCTTTCTTT. Translation: CASSQGQGRNTEAFF. V usage is TRBV4-1 and J usage is TRBJ1-1; no clear D gene. Germline V lookup: CDR1 MGHRA, CDR2 YSYEKL. With 1 base removed from V and 1 base from J, the gap between germline ends came to 10 bases. The CDR3 sequence is 15 residues long.

The J gene is TRBJ2-2, the V gene TRBV6-4, with D possibly TRBD1 on 6 matching bases. Germline V gene sequence: CDR1 MRHNA, CDR2 SNTAGT. The CDR3 contains 11 residues. Trimming pared 7 bases from V and 6 bases from J, leaving 6 bases between. CDR3 nucleotide sequence: TGTGCCAGCAAGGGGGCCGGGGAGCTGTTTTTT. The encoded protein is CASKGAGELFF.

The chain joins TRBV5-1 to TRBJ1-6; D might be TRBD1 (5 bases). Trimming took 4 bases from V and 7 from J, leaving 15 bases between them. Germline loops: CDR1 SGHRS, CDR2 YFSETQ. This CDR3 contains 15 residues. CDR3 nucleotides: TGCGCCAGCAGCACGGAACACAGGACAAATTCACCCCTCCACTTT. Translation: CASSTEHRTNSPLHF.

V usage is TRBV19 and J usage is TRBJ2-3, with D perhaps TRBD1 (5 bases). Deletions cut 8 bases from V and 3 bases from J, with 12 bases between. This CDR3 region has 13 residues. Germline assignment: CDR1 LNHDA and CDR2 SQIVND (reference sequence). The CDR3 here is CASGANPTDTQYF. The CDR3 coding sequence is TGTGCCAGTGGGGCGAATCCTACAGATACGCAGTATTTT. Complete variable domain (other parts from reference TRBV19 and TRBJ2-3): DGGITQSPKYLFRKEGQNVTLSCEQNLNHDAMYWYRQDPGQGLRLIYYSQIVNDFQKGDIAEGYSVSREKKESFPLTVTSAQKNPTAFYLCASGANPTDTQYFGPGTRLTVL.

V gene TRBV7-8 combines with J gene TRBJ2-2; tentative D call: TRBD1 (6 bases). V was pared by 1 base and J by 5 bases, with 14 bases between. The germline V gene encodes CDR1 SGHVS and CDR2 FQNEAQ. The CDR3 runs 16 residues. CDR3: CASSLGTVQKTGELFF. The CDR3 nucleotides are TGTGCCAGCAGCTTAGGGACAGTGCAGAAAACCGGGGAGCTGTTTTTT. Combining the CDR3 with reference TRBV7-8 and TRBJ2-2 gives the whole variable domain GAGVSQSPRYKVAKRGQDVALRCDPISGHVSLFWYQQALGQGPEFLTYFQNEAQLDKSGLPSDRFFAERPEGSVSTLKIQRTQQEDSAVYLCASSLGTVQKTGELFFGEGSRLTVL.